This TCR beta chain was captured by sequencing in a study of CD4 T cells in relation to SARS-CoV-2 and coronaviruses. On the study more broadly: The HLA restriction of the shared crossreactive spike epitopes was mapped. General study points: Samples before the pandemic and after infection were not matched within any donor.

10^5 naive or memory CD4+ cells were cultured with CEF peptides for approximately 10 days. Using immunoSEQ multiplex PCR, the repertoire was profiled, and TCRdb retains in-frame clones only, with some absent. Of tens of thousands of clones listed, more than 65% are singletons. With regard to this clone: The antigen is undetermined.

The sample consisted of naive CD4+ T cells from PBMCs, cultured in vitro. The sample's subset: naive CD4+ T cells isolated by negative enrichment. The source is an adult with COVID-19.

The DNA of the CDR3 is TGTGCCAGCTCACCACGGGGGAATCAGCCCCAGCATTTT. Translated: CASSPRGNQPQHF. The V gene is TRBV18, the J gene TRBJ1-5, with D possibly TRBD1 on 5 matching bases. Per germline, CDR1 KGHSH and CDR2 LQKENI. The CDR3 contains 13 residues. Trimming took off 1 base at V and 4 bases at J, with 5 bases between the two ends.